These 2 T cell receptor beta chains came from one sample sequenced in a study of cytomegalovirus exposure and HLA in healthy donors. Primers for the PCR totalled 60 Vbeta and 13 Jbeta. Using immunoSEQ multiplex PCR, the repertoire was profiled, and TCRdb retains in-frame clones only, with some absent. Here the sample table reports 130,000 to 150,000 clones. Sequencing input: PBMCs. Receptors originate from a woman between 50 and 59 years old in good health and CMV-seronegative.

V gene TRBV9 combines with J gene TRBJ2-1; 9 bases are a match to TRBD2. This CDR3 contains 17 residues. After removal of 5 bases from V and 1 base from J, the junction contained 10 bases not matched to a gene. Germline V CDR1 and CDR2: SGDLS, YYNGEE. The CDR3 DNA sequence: TGTGCCAGCAGTCAAGCGGGGGGCCTCAGATCCTACAATGAGCAGTTCTTC. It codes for CASSQAGGLRSYNEQFF.

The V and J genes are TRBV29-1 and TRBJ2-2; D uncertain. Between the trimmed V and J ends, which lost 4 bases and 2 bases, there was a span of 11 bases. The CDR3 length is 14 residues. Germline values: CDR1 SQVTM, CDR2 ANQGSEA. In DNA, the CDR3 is TGCAGCGTTGTTTTTCGGTTAAACACCGGGGAGCTGTTTTTT. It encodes CSVVFRLNTGELFF.